Sequencing of this T cell receptor beta chain was carried out in a study of tumor-infiltrating lymphocytes in oesophageal squamous cell carcinoma. The CDR3 sequence is 12 residues long. From germline, CDR1 is MNHEY and CDR2 SVGEGT. TCRdb passed the PCR reads through MiXCR, listing each CDR3 protein once. The data hold 13,000 or so distinct CDR3 sequences, with 51% observed a single time. V and J are TRBV6-2 or TRBV6-3 and TRBJ2-1; D not resolved. The end of the DNA is better explained by TRBJ2-5, so the J call may be wrong. The clonotype was recovered from a female donor with esophageal squamous cell carcinoma. The sample consisted of blood. The CDR3 DNA follows: TGTGCCAGCGGGTGGGATCAAGAGACCCAGTACTTC. Translation gives CASGWDQETQYF.